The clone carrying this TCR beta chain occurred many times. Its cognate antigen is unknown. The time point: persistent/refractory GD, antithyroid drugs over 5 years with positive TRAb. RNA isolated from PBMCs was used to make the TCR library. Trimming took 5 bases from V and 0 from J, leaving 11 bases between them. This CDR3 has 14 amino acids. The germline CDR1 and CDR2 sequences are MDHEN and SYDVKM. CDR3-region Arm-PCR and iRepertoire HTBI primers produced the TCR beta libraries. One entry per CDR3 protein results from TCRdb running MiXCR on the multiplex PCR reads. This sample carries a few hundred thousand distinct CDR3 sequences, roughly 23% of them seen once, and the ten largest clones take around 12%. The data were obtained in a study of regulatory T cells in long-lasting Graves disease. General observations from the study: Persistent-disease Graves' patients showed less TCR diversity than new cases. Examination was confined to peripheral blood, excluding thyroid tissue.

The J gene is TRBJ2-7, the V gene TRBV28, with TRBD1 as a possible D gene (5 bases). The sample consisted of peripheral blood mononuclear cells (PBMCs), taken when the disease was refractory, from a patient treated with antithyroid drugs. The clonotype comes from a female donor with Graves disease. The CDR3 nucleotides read TGTGCCAGCAGTAAGCCCGACAGCTCCTACGAGCAGTACTTC. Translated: CASSKPDSSYEQYF.